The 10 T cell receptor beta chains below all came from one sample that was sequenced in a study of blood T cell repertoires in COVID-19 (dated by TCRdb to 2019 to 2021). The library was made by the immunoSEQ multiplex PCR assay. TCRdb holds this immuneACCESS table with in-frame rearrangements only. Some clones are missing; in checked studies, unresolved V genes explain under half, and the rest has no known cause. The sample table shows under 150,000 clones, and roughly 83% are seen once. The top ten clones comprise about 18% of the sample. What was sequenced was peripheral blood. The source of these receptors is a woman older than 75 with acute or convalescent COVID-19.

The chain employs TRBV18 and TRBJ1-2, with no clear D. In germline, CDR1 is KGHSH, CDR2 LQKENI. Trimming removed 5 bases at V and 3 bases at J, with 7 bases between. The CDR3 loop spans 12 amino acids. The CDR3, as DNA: TGTGCCAGCTCAGCGGGCGACTATGGCTACACCTTC. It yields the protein CASSAGDYGYTF. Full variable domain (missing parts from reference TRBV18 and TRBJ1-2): NAGVMQNPRHLVRRRGQEARLRCSPMKGHSHVYWYRQLPEEGLKFMVYLQKENIIDESGMPKERFSAEFPKEGPSILRIQQVVRGDSAAYFCASSAGDYGYTFGSGTRLTVV.

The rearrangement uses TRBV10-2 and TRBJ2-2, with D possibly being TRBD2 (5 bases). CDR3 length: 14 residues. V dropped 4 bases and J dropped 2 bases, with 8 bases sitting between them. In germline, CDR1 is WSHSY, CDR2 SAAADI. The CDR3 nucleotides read TGCGCCAGCAGTGCTTCTAGCAACACCGGGGAGCTGTTTTTT. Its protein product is CASSASSNTGELFF.

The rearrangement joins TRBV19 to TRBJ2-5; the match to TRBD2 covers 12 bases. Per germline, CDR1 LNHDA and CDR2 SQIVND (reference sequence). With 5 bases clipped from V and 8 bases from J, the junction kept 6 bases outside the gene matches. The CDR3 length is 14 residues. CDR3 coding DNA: TGTGCCAGTAGTCCGACTAGCGGGAGAGGAACCCAGTACTTC. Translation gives CASSPTSGRGTQYF.

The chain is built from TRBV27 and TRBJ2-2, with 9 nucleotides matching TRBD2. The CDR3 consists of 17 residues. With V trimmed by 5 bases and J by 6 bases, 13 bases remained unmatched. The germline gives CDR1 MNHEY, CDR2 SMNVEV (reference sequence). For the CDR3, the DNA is TGTGCCAGCAGTCCAACACTTGCGGGAGGGCCGGCCGGGGAGCTGTTTTTT. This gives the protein CASSPTLAGGPAGELFF.

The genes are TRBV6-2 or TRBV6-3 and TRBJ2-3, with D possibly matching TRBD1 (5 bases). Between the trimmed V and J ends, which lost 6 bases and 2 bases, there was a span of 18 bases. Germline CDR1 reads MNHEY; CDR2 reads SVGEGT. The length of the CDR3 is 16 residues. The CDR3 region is CASSPSFRVPTDTQYF. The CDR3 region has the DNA TGTGCCAGCAGCCCCAGTTTCAGGGTCCCCACAGATACGCAGTATTTT.

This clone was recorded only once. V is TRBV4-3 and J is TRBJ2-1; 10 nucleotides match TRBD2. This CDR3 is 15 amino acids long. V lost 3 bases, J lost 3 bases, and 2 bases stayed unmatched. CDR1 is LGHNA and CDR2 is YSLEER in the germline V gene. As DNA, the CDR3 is TGCGCCAGCAGCCAGGTAGCGGGAGGCTACAATGAGCAGTTCTTC. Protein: CASSQVAGGYNEQFF.

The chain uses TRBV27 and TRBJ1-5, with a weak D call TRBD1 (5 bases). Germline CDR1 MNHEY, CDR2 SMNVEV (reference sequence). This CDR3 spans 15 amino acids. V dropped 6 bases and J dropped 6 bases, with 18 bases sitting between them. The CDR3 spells CASRPGQAGGQPQHF. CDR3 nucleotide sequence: TGTGCCAGCAGACCTGGGCAGGCGGGGGGTCAGCCCCAGCATTTT.

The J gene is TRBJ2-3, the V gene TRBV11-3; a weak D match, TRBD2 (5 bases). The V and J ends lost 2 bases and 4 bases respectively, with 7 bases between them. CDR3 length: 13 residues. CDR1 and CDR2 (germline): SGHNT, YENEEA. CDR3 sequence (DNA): TGTGCCAGCAGCTTACCGGGGTCAGATACGCAGTATTTT. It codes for CASSLPGSDTQYF.

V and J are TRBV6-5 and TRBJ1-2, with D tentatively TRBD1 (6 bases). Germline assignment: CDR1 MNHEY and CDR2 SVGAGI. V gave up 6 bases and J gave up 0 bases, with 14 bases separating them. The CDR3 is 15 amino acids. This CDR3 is CASRVAQGANYGYTF. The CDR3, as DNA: TGTGCCAGCAGGGTGGCACAGGGAGCTAACTATGGCTACACCTTC.

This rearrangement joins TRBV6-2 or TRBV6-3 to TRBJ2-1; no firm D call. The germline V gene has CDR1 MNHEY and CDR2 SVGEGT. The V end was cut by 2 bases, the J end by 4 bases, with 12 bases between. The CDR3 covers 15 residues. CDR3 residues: CASSYESGSYNEQFF. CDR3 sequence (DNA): TGTGCCAGCAGTTACGAATCCGGTTCGTACAATGAGCAGTTCTTC.